This T cell receptor beta chain was profiled in a study of blood T cell repertoires in COVID-19. On the study more broadly: Spain, Italy and the United States supplied samples that represented acute and convalescent COVID-19. Nucleic acid was either cDNA or gDNA, and it came from T cells, B-cell-depleted T cells, or PBMCs.

From germline, CDR1 is SGHNT and CDR2 YYREEE (reference sequence). The ends were cut back, 0 bases at V and 10 bases at J, with 8 bases in the middle. This CDR3 is built from 12 residues. As originally analysed: Nucleated cell counts were estimated from reference gene primer amplification. Measured with immunoSEQ multiplex PCR; TCRdb has only the in-frame clones, and not every one. The V and J calls and clone size come from that table; D and trimming were worked out from the DNA. Among about 140,000 clones listed, roughly four fifths were seen once. The sample comprised peripheral blood. The clonotype originates from a woman in her fifties or sixties with active or convalescent COVID-19. The genes are TRBV5-4 and TRBJ2-1; D gene ambiguous. CDR3 sequence: CASSLDFVEQFF. CDR3 DNA sequence: TGTGCCAGCAGCTTGGACTTTGTCGAGCAGTTCTTC.